This TCR beta chain was found in a study of blood T cells in healthy people across ages. Overall study results and limits: Significant beta diversity loss was already apparent by age approximately 38, declining roughly linearly. Naive T cell percentage by flow cytometry tracked strongly with beta diversity.

Of note for this clonotype: The antigen is undetermined.

The length of the CDR3 is 14 residues. CDR1 MGHDK and CDR2 SYGVNS come from the germline V gene. V was clipped by 3 bases and J by 3 bases, with 11 bases between them. The second PCR ran about 6 to 11 cycles with a sample-barcoded 5' primer and J-beta primers. Every cDNA molecule bore a tag from a template-switch adaptor containing 12 random nucleotides. MiXCR was run by TCRdb on the 5' RACE reads, yielding one entry per CDR3 protein. The sample has around 990,000 distinct CDR3 sequences; less than 45% are singletons. Drawing of peripheral blood yielded 7.5 to 10 milliliters from each donor. The origin of this receptor is a man aged 18 to 29 in good health. The V call is TRBV25-1, the J call TRBJ1-2; perhaps TRBD1 as D (5 bases). Sequenced sample: blood. CDR3 DNA sequence: TGTGCCAGCAGTGATCCCGGGACGCACTATGGCTACACCTTC. Protein sequence: CASSDPGTHYGYTF.